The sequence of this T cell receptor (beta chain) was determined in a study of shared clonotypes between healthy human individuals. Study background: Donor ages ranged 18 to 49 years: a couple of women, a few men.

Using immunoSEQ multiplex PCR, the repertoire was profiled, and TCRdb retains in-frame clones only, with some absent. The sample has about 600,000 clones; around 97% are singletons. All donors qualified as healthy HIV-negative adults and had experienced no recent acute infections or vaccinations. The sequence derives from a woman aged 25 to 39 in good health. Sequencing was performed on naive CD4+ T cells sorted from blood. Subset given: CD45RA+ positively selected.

CDR3 in amino acids: CASSGGQGARQPQHF. The CDR3 DNA is TGTGCCAGCAGTGGGGGACAGGGGGCGCGTCAGCCCCAGCATTTT. The chain is built from TRBV6-1 and TRBJ1-5, with 12 bases that match TRBD1. This CDR3 is built from 15 residues. V shed 4 bases and J 6 bases; nucleotides not matched to a gene: 4. Germline V gene sequence: CDR1 MNHNS, CDR2 SASEGT.